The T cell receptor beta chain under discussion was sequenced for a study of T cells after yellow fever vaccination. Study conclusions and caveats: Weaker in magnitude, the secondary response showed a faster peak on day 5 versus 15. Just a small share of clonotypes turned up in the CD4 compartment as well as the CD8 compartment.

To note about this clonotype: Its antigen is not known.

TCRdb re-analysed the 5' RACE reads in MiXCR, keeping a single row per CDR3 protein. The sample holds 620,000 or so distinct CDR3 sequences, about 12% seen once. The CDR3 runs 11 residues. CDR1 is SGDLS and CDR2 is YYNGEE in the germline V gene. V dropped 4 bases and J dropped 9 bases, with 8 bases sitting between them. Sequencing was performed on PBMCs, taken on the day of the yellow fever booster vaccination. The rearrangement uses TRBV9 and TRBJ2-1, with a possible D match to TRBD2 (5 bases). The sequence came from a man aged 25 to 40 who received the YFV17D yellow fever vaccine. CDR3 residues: CASSTEGEQFF. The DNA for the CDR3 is TGTGCCAGCAGCACCGAGGGTGAGCAGTTCTTC.